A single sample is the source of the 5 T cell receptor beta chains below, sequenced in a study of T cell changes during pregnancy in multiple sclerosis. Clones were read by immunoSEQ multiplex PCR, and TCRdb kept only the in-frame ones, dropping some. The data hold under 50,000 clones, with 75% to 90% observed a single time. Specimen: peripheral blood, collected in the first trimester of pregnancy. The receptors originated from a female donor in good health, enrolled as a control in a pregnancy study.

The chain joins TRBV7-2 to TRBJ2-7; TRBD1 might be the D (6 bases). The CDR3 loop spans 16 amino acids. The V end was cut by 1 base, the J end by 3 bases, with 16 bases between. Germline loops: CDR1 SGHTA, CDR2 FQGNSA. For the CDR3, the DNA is TGTGCCAGCAGCTTAGTCCCGACAGGTTCCAACTACGAGCAGTACTTC. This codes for CASSLVPTGSNYEQYF.

The CDR3 coding sequence is TGTGCCATCAGTGAGTTCGGACAGGGGATGAACACTGAAGCTTTCTTT. Encoded protein: CAISEFGQGMNTEAFF. The rearrangement uses TRBV10-3 and TRBJ1-1, with 9 bases identical to TRBD1. This CDR3 has 16 amino acids. V lost 1 base to trimming and J lost 0 bases; unmatched junction nucleotides: 3. The germline gives CDR1 ENHRY, CDR2 SYGVKD.

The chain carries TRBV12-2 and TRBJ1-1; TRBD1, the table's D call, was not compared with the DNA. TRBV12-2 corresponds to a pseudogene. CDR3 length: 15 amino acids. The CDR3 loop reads CASRLVEGEGSEAFF. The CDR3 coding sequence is TGTGCAAGTCGCTTAGTTGAGGGGGAAGGGTCTGAAGCTTTCTTT.

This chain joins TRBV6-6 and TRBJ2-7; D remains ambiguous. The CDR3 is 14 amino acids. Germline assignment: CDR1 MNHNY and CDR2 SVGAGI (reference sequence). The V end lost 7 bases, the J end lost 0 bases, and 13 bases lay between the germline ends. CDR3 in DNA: TGTGCCAGCACCCCCGGGTCTTCCTCCTACGAGCAGTACTTC. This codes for CASTPGSSSYEQYF.

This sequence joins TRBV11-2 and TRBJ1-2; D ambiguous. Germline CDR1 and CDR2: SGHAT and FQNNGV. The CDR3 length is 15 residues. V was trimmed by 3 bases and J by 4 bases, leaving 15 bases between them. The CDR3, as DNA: TGTGCCAGCAGCTTTTCTACGGGATCGGGCTATGGCTACACCTTC. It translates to CASSFSTGSGYGYTF.